This T cell receptor (beta chain) was identified during a study of Graves' ophthalmopathy and Graves' hyperthyroidism. This clonotype was counted at least ten times. Its antigen is not known. Study findings and constraints: It was with roughly 71% sensitivity and around 72% specificity that the model predicted ophthalmopathy progression.

RNA transcripts were the template, and TCR beta CDR3 regions were amplified from them. The library came from an HTBI-primed first-round RT-PCR and a second-round multiplex PCR. TCRdb used MiXCR to reprocess the multiplex PCR reads, holding one entry per CDR3 protein. The data contain some 520,000 distinct CDR3 sequences, approximately 14% of them singletons. Trimming removed 7 bases from V and 3 bases from J, with 13 bases in between. This CDR3 is built from 14 residues. Lactation, pregnancy, uncontrolled infections and other autoimmune diseases were all grounds for excluding patients. Clinicians diagnosed using symptoms, serum thyroxine, TRAb, thyroid ultrasound and orbital computed tomography.

The V call is TRBV12-3 or TRBV12-4, the J call TRBJ1-5; D unresolved. This TCR derives from a woman in her twenties or thirties with Graves' ophthalmopathy. The specimen sequenced was blood. The CDR3 region is CASTIGSVNQPQHF. The DNA for the CDR3 is TGTGCCAGCACCATCGGCAGTGTCAATCAGCCCCAGCATTTT.